Sequencing of this T cell receptor beta chain was carried out in a study of radiation and T cells in renal cell carcinoma. In the study overall: Nephrectomy followed 15 Gy stereotactic body radiation by 4 weeks. Study findings and constraints: Top tumor clonotypes rose in blood 2 weeks post-radiation, then contracted.

The assay was immunoSEQ multiplex PCR, and TCRdb's table has in-frame clones only and misses some. The sample has some 120,000 clones; roughly 80% are singletons. The count of this clone is one. No antigen is known for it. Between the trimmed V and J ends, which lost 4 bases and 0 bases, there was a span of 13 bases. The length of the CDR3 is 17 residues. The V gene's germline CDR1 is LNHDA and CDR2 SQIVND (reference sequence). Sample time point: baseline pretreatment blood. The treatment denotes: 15 Gy SBRT to primary tumor, nephrectomy 4 weeks later. This renal cell carcinoma was of the clear cell type.

The source is a woman aged 60-70 years with renal cell carcinoma. The gene calls are TRBV19 and TRBJ2-6; a possible D gene is TRBD1 (5 bases). The sequenced sample was blood, obtained from a patient whose treatment included radiotherapy and nephrectomy. The DNA for the CDR3 is TGTGCCAGTAGTACGGCAGGGCCCCTCTCTGGGGCCAACGTCCTGACTTTC. It yields the protein CASSTAGPLSGANVLTF.